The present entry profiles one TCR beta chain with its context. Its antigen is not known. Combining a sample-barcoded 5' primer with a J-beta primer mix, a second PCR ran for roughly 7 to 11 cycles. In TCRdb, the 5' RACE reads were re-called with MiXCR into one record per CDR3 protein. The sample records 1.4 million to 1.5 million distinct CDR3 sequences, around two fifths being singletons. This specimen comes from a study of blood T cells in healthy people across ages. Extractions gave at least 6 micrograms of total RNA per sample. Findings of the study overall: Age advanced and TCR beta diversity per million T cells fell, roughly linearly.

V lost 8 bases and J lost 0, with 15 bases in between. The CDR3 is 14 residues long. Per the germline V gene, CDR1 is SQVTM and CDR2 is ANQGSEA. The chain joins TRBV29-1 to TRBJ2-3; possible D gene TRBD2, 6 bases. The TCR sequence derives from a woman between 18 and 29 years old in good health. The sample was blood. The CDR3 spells CSSGGVASTDTQYF. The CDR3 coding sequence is TGCAGCAGTGGAGGGGTGGCTAGCACAGATACGCAGTATTTT.